The present T cell receptor (beta chain) was sequenced within a study of shared clonotypes between healthy human individuals. Method: immunoSEQ multiplex PCR; TCRdb's copy keeps in-frame clones and lacks some. The table lists around 750,000 clones, approximately 74% of them singletons, with over 1.5% in the top ten. Comments on this clone: Its specificity is unknown.

Study-wide points: Larger estimated richness was generally recorded for naive subsets relative to memory subsets. Few donors limited the genetic and exposure-history diversity represented.

Study donors comprised healthy, HIV-negative adults devoid of recent acute infection or vaccination. The donors were all Caucasian adults (living in Nashville, Tennessee). With 3 bases clipped from V and 4 bases from J, the junction kept 5 bases outside the gene matches. There are 14 residues in the CDR3. Germline CDR1 and CDR2: KGHSH and LQKENI. This receptor was identified in a woman aged 25 to 39 in good health. This chain joins TRBV18 and TRBJ2-7; 8 bases line up with TRBD2. Sequencing used memory CD4+ T cells sorted from blood. The subset was: CD45RA-negative fraction. The CDR3 here is CASSPREGLYEQYF. DNA for the CDR3: TGTGCCAGCTCACCTCGGGAGGGTTTGTACGAGCAGTACTTC.